The subject of this entry is one T cell receptor beta chain. Its antigen remains unidentified. Sequenced by immunoSEQ multiplex PCR; TCRdb stores in-frame clones only, minus some. Of around 150,000 clones in the sample, about 88% were seen once. CDR3 length: 15 residues. CDR1 LGHNA and CDR2 YSLEER come from the germline V gene. V gave up 0 bases and J gave up 10 bases, with 15 bases separating them. The sample is drawn from a study of T cell responses to AZD1222 COVID-19 vaccine. Study-wide background: Pooling of second doses given at about 4 or about 12 weeks was done.

Study-wide results and caveats: It was only a handful of AZD1222 recipients who were seropositive at baseline. Spike-specific TCR breadth rose after two AZD1222 doses, and depth rose as well. Repertoire collection took place solely once the T cell response had peaked.

The genes are TRBV4-3 and TRBJ1-4, with a tentative D call TRBD1 (5 bases). The material sequenced was peripheral blood, taken on day 0 of AZD1222 vaccination. This TCR was recovered from an adult in good health. CDR3 nucleotide sequence: TGCGCCAGCAGCCAAGAGTGGCAGGGAGGCGGAAAACTGTTTTTT. Translating gives CASSQEWQGGGKLFF.